Listed here are 22 T cell receptor beta chains from one sample, sequenced in a study of shared clonotypes between healthy human individuals. Using immunoSEQ multiplex PCR, the repertoire was profiled, and TCRdb retains in-frame clones only, with some absent. The sample has millions of clones; approximately 90% are singletons. The sample comprised naive CD4+ T cells sorted from blood. Noted subset: CD45RA+ positively selected. The receptors shown here come from a man aged 18 to 29 in good health.

The count of this clone is one. The rearrangement joins TRBV10-3 to TRBJ1-1, with 8 bases lining up with TRBD1. This CDR3 region has 14 residues. The V segment lost 7 bases and the J segment 4 bases; nucleotides outside the gene matches: 8. Germline V gene sequence: CDR1 ENHRY, CDR2 SYGVKD. The CDR3 region has the DNA TGTGCCATCAACCCTCAGGGGGCGGGCACTGAAGCTTTCTTT. It is translated as CAINPQGAGTEAFF.

The chain uses TRBV4-1 and TRBJ1-1, with TRBD1 matching over 8 bases. From germline, CDR1 is MGHRA and CDR2 YSYEKL. Trimming took 1 base from V and 1 from J; bases not matched to a gene: 5. This CDR3 spans 16 amino acids. The CDR3 nucleotides read TGCGCCAGCAGCCAAGTTAGTACAGGGGGGAACACTGAAGCTTTCTTT. The encoded protein is CASSQVSTGGNTEAFF.

The CDR3 sequence: CASSRPTAGRGRETQYF. The CDR3 DNA sequence: TGCGCCAGCAGCCGCCCGACAGCGGGTAGGGGGCGAGAGACCCAGTACTTC. This chain links TRBV4-1 with TRBJ2-5, with D tentatively TRBD1 (7 bases). The CDR3 has 17 residues. Trimming stripped 4 bases from V and 4 bases from J, with 22 bases between. Germline V lookup: CDR1 MGHRA, CDR2 YSYEKL.

This rearrangement joins TRBV6-1 to TRBJ1-1, with D unresolved. This CDR3 is 13 amino acids long. V lost 1 base and J 11 bases, leaving 14 bases between the germline ends. Germline values: CDR1 MNHNS, CDR2 SASEGT. DNA of the CDR3: TGTGCCAGCAGTGAAGGGCCGGGTATGAGCGCTTTCTTT. Protein sequence: CASSEGPGMSAFF.

V and J are TRBV4-1 and TRBJ2-1; no reliable D call. The CDR3 covers 13 residues. CDR1 is MGHRA and CDR2 is YSYEKL in the germline V gene. The V and J ends lost 0 bases and 2 bases respectively, with 2 bases between them. CDR3 coding DNA: TGCGCCAGCAGCCAAGATCCCTACAATGAGCAGTTCTTC. Translating it yields CASSQDPYNEQFF.

In this sample, this clone turned up once. This rearrangement joins TRBV29-1 to TRBJ1-2; D may be TRBD1 (5 bases). V dropped 3 bases and J dropped 4 bases, with 12 bases sitting between them. The CDR3 has 13 residues. Germline V gene sequence: CDR1 SQVTM, CDR2 ANQGSEA. CDR3 DNA sequence: TGCAGCGTTGACGGGACGGGGGTCTATGGCTACACCTTC. It is translated as CSVDGTGVYGYTF.

The rearrangement joins TRBV19 to TRBJ2-3, with 9 bases fitting TRBD1. Germline CDR1 and CDR2: LNHDA and SQIVND (reference sequence). The V and J ends lost 9 bases and 3 bases, in that order; junction bases with no gene match: 7. The CDR3 runs 14 residues. The CDR3 DNA reads TGTGCCAGCACCTGGACAGGGGAAACAGATACGCAGTATTTT. The encoded protein is CASTWTGETDTQYF.

V is TRBV6-6 and J is TRBJ2-7; D not resolved. Trimming removed 5 bases from V and 0 bases from J, with 8 bases in between. This CDR3 is built from 13 residues. Germline V lookup: CDR1 MNHNY, CDR2 SVGAGI (reference sequence). CDR3 coding DNA: TGTGCCAGCAGTGAGAGTAACTCCTACGAGCAGTACTTC. The encoded protein is CASSESNSYEQYF.

The chain employs TRBV6-1 and TRBJ1-6; no clear D gene. Germline CDR1 is MNHNS and CDR2 is SASEGT. V was pared by 2 bases and J by 14 bases, with 16 bases between. The length of the CDR3 is 14 residues. The CDR3 DNA reads as TGTGCCAGCAGTGAACAGACCTTGTTACGAGCCCTCCACTTT. Amino acids: CASSEQTLLRALHF.

The CDR3 spells CASSGFRDRGRTGELFF. The DNA of the CDR3 is TGTGCCAGTAGTGGGTTCCGGGACAGGGGGCGGACCGGGGAGCTGTTTTTT. This chain connects TRBV19 to TRBJ2-2, with TRBD1 matching over 12 bases. Unmatched junction bases numbered 9, after V lost 5 bases and J lost 5 bases. This CDR3 contains 17 residues. Germline V gives CDR1 LNHDA, CDR2 SQIVND (reference sequence).

The V and J genes are TRBV20-1 and TRBJ1-1; D remains ambiguous. V lost 3 bases to trimming and J lost 5 bases, with 4 bases between them. CDR3 length equals 10 residues. The germline V gene encodes CDR1 DFQATT and CDR2 SNEGSKA (reference sequence). The CDR3 DNA sequence: TGCAGTGCTAGTGTTACTGAAGCTTTCTTT. Its protein is CSASVTEAFF.

The V and J genes are TRBV7-2 and TRBJ2-1, with D tentatively TRBD1 (7 bases). V lost 5 bases and J 4 bases, leaving 15 bases between the germline ends. There are 15 residues in the CDR3. From germline, CDR1 is SGHTA and CDR2 FQGNSA. The DNA of the CDR3 is TGTGCCAGCAGCCGGTCGACAGGGACTTACAATGAGCAGTTCTTC. Translating gives CASSRSTGTYNEQFF.

V is TRBV29-1 and J is TRBJ2-2; D remains ambiguous. This CDR3 is built from 14 residues. V lost 4 bases to trimming and J lost 0 bases, with 9 bases between them. CDR1 and CDR2 (germline): SQVTM, ANQGSEA. As DNA, the CDR3 is TGCAGCGTTGTACTGGATTCGAACACCGGGGAGCTGTTTTTT. Residues: CSVVLDSNTGELFF.

The CDR3, as DNA: TGTGCCAGCAGCTCGAGCGGGTTAACTGAAGCTTTCTTT. It yields the protein CASSSSGLTEAFF. This chain uses TRBV7-6 with TRBJ1-1; the D is unclear. This CDR3 spans 13 amino acids. V dropped 4 bases and J dropped 5 bases, with 11 bases sitting between them. The germline V gene encodes CDR1 SGHVS and CDR2 FNYEAQ.

The chain employs TRBV4-3 and TRBJ2-6; D is uncertain. The CDR3 has 16 residues. The V gene's germline CDR1 is LGHNA and CDR2 YSLEER. V was cut by 1 base and J by 4 bases, with 11 bases left in between. CDR3 nucleotides: TGCGCCAGCAGCCAAGCTTGGGTAGTGGGGGCCAACGTCCTGACTTTC. Its translation: CASSQAWVVGANVLTF.

This chain joins TRBV14 and TRBJ2-2; D is perhaps TRBD2 (6 bases). Germline CDR1 is SGHDN and CDR2 is FVKESK. The germline V and J ends were trimmed by 4 bases and 4 bases, with 10 bases remaining between them. The CDR3 is made up of 14 amino acids. Here the CDR3 reads CASSPLSGTGELFF. The CDR3 nucleotides are TGTGCCAGCAGCCCTCTTAGCGGCACCGGGGAGCTGTTTTTT.

V gene TRBV5-1 combines with J gene TRBJ1-1, with 7 bases lining up with TRBD1. This CDR3 region has 14 residues. Per the germline V gene, CDR1 is SGHRS and CDR2 is YFSETQ. J was trimmed by 1 base and V by 5 bases; bases with no gene match: 5. The CDR3 sequence: CASRWDSQNTEAFF. The CDR3 DNA reads TGCGCCAGCAGGTGGGACAGCCAGAACACTGAAGCTTTCTTT.

The genes are TRBV7-2 and TRBJ2-1; no definite D call. CDR1 and CDR2 from the germline V gene are SGHTA and FQGNSA. Trimming cost V 2 bases and J 6 bases, with 11 bases left between them. The CDR3 runs 14 residues. The CDR3 DNA follows: TGTGCCAGCAGCTTATTTTCCAGTACCAATGAGCAGTTCTTC. As protein: CASSLFSSTNEQFF.

This clone was recorded once. This chain uses TRBV9 with TRBJ2-5; 7 nucleotides match TRBD2. The V gene end was trimmed by 0 bases and the J gene end by 0 bases; junction bases not matched to a gene: 5. CDR1 and CDR2 (germline): SGDLS, YYNGEE. CDR3 length equals 16 residues. As DNA, the CDR3 is TGTGCCAGCAGCGTAGGTGCTAGCGGTTACCAAGAGACCCAGTACTTC. This gives the protein CASSVGASGYQETQYF.

This chain's CDR3 is CASFDGTEAFF. CDR3 bases: TGTGCCAGCTTTGACGGTACTGAAGCTTTCTTT. The chain employs TRBV2 and TRBJ1-1; D gene unclear. The V end was cut by 8 bases, the J end by 5 bases, with 9 bases between. CDR3 length: 11 amino acids. Germline assignment: CDR1 SNHLY and CDR2 FYNNEI.

V usage is TRBV19 and J usage is TRBJ2-5; 8 nucleotides line up with TRBD1. The germline gives CDR1 LNHDA, CDR2 SQIVND (reference sequence). V trimming: 3 bases; J trimming: 5 bases; junction bases outside the gene matches: 5. The CDR3 has 14 amino acids. The CDR3 reads CASSMDRVVETQYF. The CDR3 DNA reads as TGTGCCAGTAGTATGGACAGGGTGGTGGAGACCCAGTACTTC. Together with reference TRBV19 and TRBJ2-5, the CDR3 gives the full variable domain: DGGITQSPKYLFRKEGQNVTLSCEQNLNHDAMYWYRQDPGQGLRLIYYSQIVNDFQKGDIAEGYSVSREKKESFPLTVTSAQKNPTAFYLCASSMDRVVETQYFGPGTRLLVL.

The V gene is TRBV4-1, the J gene TRBJ2-5, with TRBD1 identical over 7 bases. Germline CDR1 MGHRA, CDR2 YSYEKL. The CDR3 is made up of 15 amino acids. Trimming took 1 base from V and 5 from J; bases not matched to a gene: 7. CDR3 sequence (DNA): TGCGCCAGCAGCCAAGGACAGGGCACTCTGGAGACCCAGTACTTC. Protein: CASSQGQGTLETQYF.